The rows below give T cell receptor beta chains drawn from one sample of a study of metastatic and nonmetastatic thyroid tumors. TCRdb re-analyzed the PCR reads using MiXCR. The sample has about 27,000 clones, around 17% seen once. The sample taken for sequencing was blood. All receptors come from a male donor with papillary thyroid cancer or a benign thyroid nodule (not recorded which). Some clones in this sample may be carry-over from other donors' samples. The CDR3 runs from the conserved cysteine through the conserved F or W. Fields, in order: D gene, clone size, J gene, V gene, CDR3 DNA, CDR3 protein. The D gene is left open where the match is weak. Size is omitted from some rows. Given values are once, few, many or a class for expanded clones.

d_gene: TRBD2
abundance: -
j_gene: TRBJ2-1
v_gene: TRBV18
CDR3nt: TGTGCCAGCTCACCATCGGCGGGAGGCCATTACAATGAGCAGTTCTTC
CDR3aa: CASSPSAGGHYNEQFF

d_gene: TRBD2
abundance: many
j_gene: TRBJ2-6
v_gene: TRBV13
CDR3nt: TGTGCCAGCAGCCCCTCTCAGTGGAGCGGGAGAGGTGGGGCCAACGTCCTGACTTTC
CDR3aa: CASSPSQWSGRGGANVLTF

d_gene: -
abundance: many
j_gene: TRBJ1-4
v_gene: TRBV5-1
CDR3nt: TGCGCCAGCAGCTTGCTTCAAGGAGAACTGTTTTTT
CDR3aa: CASSLLQGELFF

d_gene: TRBD1
abundance: medium-sized
j_gene: TRBJ2-1
v_gene: TRBV6-1
CDR3nt: TGTGCCAGCAAGGGACAGAGCTCCTACAATGAGCAGTTCTTC
CDR3aa: CASKGQSSYNEQFF

d_gene: -
abundance: medium-sized
j_gene: TRBJ2-7
v_gene: TRBV11-2
CDR3nt: TGTGCCAGCAGCTTGGGGGGCCTCACCTACGAGCAGTACTTC
CDR3aa: CASSLGGLTYEQYF

d_gene: TRBD2
abundance: many
j_gene: TRBJ2-3
v_gene: TRBV29-1
CDR3nt: TGCAGCGTTGGCGGGGGAGATACGCAGTATTTT
CDR3aa: CSVGGGDTQYF

d_gene: -
abundance: -
j_gene: TRBJ2-5
v_gene: TRBV14
CDR3nt: TGTGCCAGCAGCCAAGAGTTAGGAGGTCTTGGAGAGACCCAGTACTTC
CDR3aa: CASSQELGGLGETQYF

d_gene: TRBD1
abundance: -
j_gene: TRBJ2-7
v_gene: TRBV11-2
CDR3nt: TGTGCCAGCAGCCTTTACAGGGGGGTCTACGAGCAGTACTTC
CDR3aa: CASSLYRGVYEQYF

d_gene: -
abundance: medium-sized
j_gene: TRBJ1-6
v_gene: TRBV28
CDR3nt: TGTGCCAGCAGTTTATCTGCGGCGGACCCCCTCCACTTT
CDR3aa: CASSLSAADPLHF

d_gene: -
abundance: many
j_gene: TRBJ2-5
v_gene: TRBV12-3/TRBV12-4
CDR3nt: TGTGCCAGCAGTATAGACAGGCGAGAGACCCAGTACTTC
CDR3aa: CASSIDRRETQYF

d_gene: TRBD1
abundance: many
j_gene: TRBJ1-2
v_gene: TRBV18
CDR3nt: TGTGCCAGCTCACCAACGACACAGGGGGCGAGCTATGGCTACACCTTC
CDR3aa: CASSPTTQGASYGYTF

d_gene: TRBD1
abundance: few
j_gene: TRBJ2-1
v_gene: TRBV12-5
CDR3nt: TGTGCTAGTGGTTTGGTACAGGGGGACCAGTACAATGAGCAGTTCTTC
CDR3aa: CASGLVQGDQYNEQFF

d_gene: -
abundance: -
j_gene: TRBJ2-5
v_gene: TRBV30
CDR3nt: TGTGCCTGGAGTGTGGGGACCCAGTACTTC
CDR3aa: CAWSVGTQYF

d_gene: -
abundance: few
j_gene: TRBJ1-4
v_gene: TRBV6-2/TRBV6-3
CDR3nt: TGTGCCAGCAGTTACTCATTCCGTTCTCCTAATGAAAAACTGTTTTTT
CDR3aa: CASSYSFRSPNEKLFF

d_gene: -
abundance: many
j_gene: TRBJ1-5
v_gene: TRBV7-6
CDR3nt: TGTGCCAGCAGCTGGACAGCCAATCAGCCCCAGCATTTT
CDR3aa: CASSWTANQPQHF

d_gene: -
abundance: -
j_gene: TRBJ2-7
v_gene: TRBV6-6
CDR3nt: TGTGCCAGCAGTTACAGGGGAGACGAGCAGTACTTC
CDR3aa: CASSYRGDEQYF

d_gene: TRBD2
abundance: many
j_gene: TRBJ2-1
v_gene: TRBV27
CDR3nt: TGTGCCAGCGGGGCCTGGCGGCAGCGGGGTATTGAGCAGTTCTTC
CDR3aa: CASGAWRQRGIEQFF

d_gene: -
abundance: -
j_gene: TRBJ2-7
v_gene: TRBV7-2
CDR3nt: TGTGCCAGCAGCCTGCTCCGGGACGAGCAGTACTTC
CDR3aa: CASSLLRDEQYF

d_gene: TRBD1
abundance: many
j_gene: TRBJ2-7
v_gene: TRBV20-1
CDR3nt: TGCAGTGCTAGAGCTCCCACAGACAGGGACGGCGAGCAGTACTTC
CDR3aa: CSARAPTDRDGEQYF

d_gene: -
abundance: medium-sized
j_gene: TRBJ2-1
v_gene: TRBV11-3
CDR3nt: TGTGCCAGCAGCCCCGGTCCCTACAATGAGCAGTTCTTC
CDR3aa: CASSPGPYNEQFF

d_gene: TRBD2
abundance: many
j_gene: TRBJ2-7
v_gene: TRBV27
CDR3nt: TGTGCCAGCAGGGGACTAGCGGAGAACGCCTACGAGCAGTACTTC
CDR3aa: CASRGLAENAYEQYF

d_gene: -
abundance: many
j_gene: TRBJ1-2
v_gene: TRBV20-1
CDR3nt: TGCAGTGCTAGCGGGACCCCCGATGGTGGCTACACCTTC
CDR3aa: CSASGTPDGGYTF

d_gene: TRBD2
abundance: many
j_gene: TRBJ2-4
v_gene: TRBV7-2
CDR3nt: TGTGCTTCCGGGGGAGGGTTCGGGAGTGAGGACATTCAGTACTTC
CDR3aa: CASGGGFGSEDIQYF

d_gene: TRBD1
abundance: many
j_gene: TRBJ2-4
v_gene: TRBV2
CDR3nt: TGTGCCAGCATGGCAGGGGGCAACATTCAGTACTTC
CDR3aa: CASMAGGNIQYF

d_gene: TRBD1
abundance: many
j_gene: TRBJ2-4
v_gene: TRBV7-9
CDR3nt: TGTGCCAGCAGCCGGGACAGGGTTGTGGACATTCAGTACTTC
CDR3aa: CASSRDRVVDIQYF

d_gene: -
abundance: -
j_gene: TRBJ2-5
v_gene: TRBV19
CDR3nt: TGTGCCAGTAGTCCCGTGGCAGGGACGGTTGAGACCCAGTACTTC
CDR3aa: CASSPVAGTVETQYF

d_gene: TRBD1
abundance: few
j_gene: TRBJ2-7
v_gene: TRBV6-2/TRBV6-3
CDR3nt: TGTGCCAGCAGTCCCCGCGCAGGGGGCGAGCAGTACTTC
CDR3aa: CASSPRAGGEQYF

d_gene: -
abundance: many
j_gene: TRBJ2-2
v_gene: TRBV5-1
CDR3nt: TGCGCCAGCAGCCCCCAGATGGACACCGGGGAGCTGTTTTTT
CDR3aa: CASSPQMDTGELFF

d_gene: -
abundance: many
j_gene: TRBJ2-7
v_gene: TRBV7-9
CDR3nt: TGTGCCAGCAGCTTAGAGGACGGTTACGAGCAGTACTTC
CDR3aa: CASSLEDGYEQYF

d_gene: -
abundance: -
j_gene: TRBJ2-7
v_gene: TRBV11-2
CDR3nt: TGTGCCAGCATCTCAGCGGAGGGAACCTACGAGCAGTACTTC
CDR3aa: CASISAEGTYEQYF

d_gene: TRBD2
abundance: many
j_gene: TRBJ2-1
v_gene: TRBV5-1
CDR3nt: TGCGCCAGCAGCCCCAGCACTAGCGGGAGGGCCAATGAGCAGTTCTTC
CDR3aa: CASSPSTSGRANEQFF

d_gene: -
abundance: many
j_gene: TRBJ2-7
v_gene: TRBV3-1
CDR3nt: TGTGCCAGCAGCCAGGAACCCTACGAGCAGTACTTC
CDR3aa: CASSQEPYEQYF

d_gene: TRBD1
abundance: many
j_gene: TRBJ2-7
v_gene: TRBV11-2
CDR3nt: TGTGCCAGCAGCTCGATGGGACAGGGGGCGCTCGAGCAGTACTTC
CDR3aa: CASSSMGQGALEQYF

d_gene: -
abundance: many
j_gene: TRBJ2-3
v_gene: TRBV11-2
CDR3nt: TGTGCCAGCAGCTTAGACCCCGGTACAGATACGCAGTATTTT
CDR3aa: CASSLDPGTDTQYF

d_gene: -
abundance: many
j_gene: TRBJ2-5
v_gene: TRBV9
CDR3nt: TGTGCCAGCAGCGTAGGGGGGAGTATCCAAGAGACCCAGTACTTC
CDR3aa: CASSVGGSIQETQYF

d_gene: TRBD1
abundance: many
j_gene: TRBJ1-1
v_gene: TRBV11-2
CDR3nt: TGTGCCAGCAGAAAGGGGTTGATGGGGGACAGGGTATCTGAAGCTTTCTTT
CDR3aa: CASRKGLMGDRVSEAFF

d_gene: TRBD1
abundance: many
j_gene: TRBJ1-5
v_gene: TRBV7-9
CDR3nt: TGTGCCAGCAGCACGACAGGGCCCAATCAGCCCCAGCATTTT
CDR3aa: CASSTTGPNQPQHF

d_gene: -
abundance: many
j_gene: TRBJ1-5
v_gene: TRBV7-9
CDR3nt: TGTGCCAGCAGCCCACAGGGTAGCAATCAGCCCCAGCATTTT
CDR3aa: CASSPQGSNQPQHF

d_gene: TRBD2
abundance: many
j_gene: TRBJ2-1
v_gene: TRBV19
CDR3nt: TGTGCCAGTCAACCGGGGCTAGCGGGGTACAATGAGCAGTTCTTC
CDR3aa: CASQPGLAGYNEQFF

d_gene: TRBD2
abundance: many
j_gene: TRBJ2-2
v_gene: TRBV9
CDR3nt: TGTGCCAGCAGCGTTTCACTAGCGGGGGGCACCGGGGAGCTGTTTTTT
CDR3aa: CASSVSLAGGTGELFF

d_gene: -
abundance: many
j_gene: TRBJ1-4
v_gene: TRBV4-1
CDR3nt: TGCGCCAGCAGCCGACCCGACAGGAATGAAAAACTGTTTTTT
CDR3aa: CASSRPDRNEKLFF

d_gene: TRBD1
abundance: many
j_gene: TRBJ2-7
v_gene: TRBV4-1
CDR3nt: TGCGCCAGCAGCCAAGGGGGACAGGCTCTCTACGAGCAGTACTTC
CDR3aa: CASSQGGQALYEQYF

d_gene: TRBD2
abundance: many
j_gene: TRBJ2-7
v_gene: TRBV11-2
CDR3nt: TGTGCCAGCAGCTTGGTGGGGCTAGCGGATCCTTTTTGGGGGGACGAGCAGTACTTC
CDR3aa: CASSLVGLADPFWGDEQYF

d_gene: TRBD2
abundance: many
j_gene: TRBJ2-7
v_gene: TRBV18
CDR3nt: TGTGCCAGCTCACCGGGGGGGAGCGAGCAGTACTTC
CDR3aa: CASSPGGSEQYF

d_gene: TRBD2
abundance: -
j_gene: TRBJ2-1
v_gene: TRBV20-1
CDR3nt: TGCAGTGCTAGCGGGGGGGCCAGTGAGCAGTTCTTC
CDR3aa: CSASGGASEQFF